The 5 T cell receptor beta chains below come from one sample, sequenced in a study of tumor-infiltrating lymphocytes in primary liver carcinoma. cDNA specific to TCR beta was made from about 0.45 ug of total RNA, with a constant-region primer employed for priming. Employing slightly modified ARM-PCR, three nested multiplex PCR rounds were run, and these gave rise to the TCR beta libraries. TRBV1-TRBV30 forward and Cbeta reverse primers drove the first two approximately 11-cycle rounds. TCRdb reprocessed the multiplex PCR reads via MiXCR and lists one record per CDR3 protein. The table shows 35,000 to 45,000 distinct CDR3 sequences, with about 75% occurring only once. Bulk tissue was left unsorted, and RNA and DNA were co-extracted from 20-30 mg of it. Sequencing was done on a sample of tumor-adjacent normal liver tissue. These receptors came from a woman aged 25-40 years with primary liver carcinoma and hepatitis B virus infection.

In regard to this clonotype: Given the absence of the conserved phenylalanine or tryptophan at the CDR3 end, a read error is likely. V usage is TRBV12-3 or TRBV12-4 and J usage is TRBJ1-1; tentatively, D is TRBD1 (6 bases). The CDR3 runs 14 residues. The CDR3 here is CASSRGHKNTEAFL. CDR3 nucleotide sequence: TGTGCCAGCAGCAGGGGACACAAGAACACCGAAGCTTTCTTA.

For this clonotype: Possible read error: a much larger clone is one base away. The chain is built from TRBV5-1 and TRBJ2-7; D is possibly TRBD1 (6 bases). Per the germline V gene, CDR1 is SGHRS and CDR2 is YFSETQ. This CDR3 region has 13 residues. In nucleotides, the CDR3 is TGCGCCAGCAGCCGGGACAAGGCCTACGGGCAGTACTTC. This codes for CASSRDKAYGQYF. Combining the CDR3 with reference TRBV5-1 and TRBJ2-7 gives the whole variable domain KAGVTQTPRYLIKTRGQQVTLSCSPISGHRSVSWYQQTPGQGLQFLFEYFSETQRNKGNFPGRFSGRQFSNSRSEMNVSTLELGDSALYLCASSRDKAYGQYFGPGTRLTVT.

In the case of this clonotype: At one end the junction does not follow the germline gene, possibly because of a read error. This sequence joins TRBV9 and TRBJ2-1; D perhaps matches TRBD2 (6 bases). This CDR3 has 16 amino acids. Germline loops: CDR1 SGDLS, CDR2 YYNGEE. The CDR3 DNA sequence: TGTGTCAGCAGCCCCCAGGCACTCACCGGGGAGGATGAGCAGTTCTTC. This encodes CVSSPQALTGEDEQFF.

As for this clonotype: An end of the junction does not agree with germline; a read error may underlie this. The V and J genes are TRBV6-5 and TRBJ2-5, with a possible D match to TRBD2 (5 bases). The germline V gene encodes CDR1 MNHEY and CDR2 SVGAGI. There are 14 residues in the CDR3. The CDR3 loop is CANSYGKTGEIQYF. The CDR3 DNA is TGTGCCAACAGTTACGGAAAGACCGGGGAGATCCAGTACTTC.

A word on this clonotype: A read error may be the cause here, since a much bigger clone is one base away. The V call is TRBV18, the J call TRBJ1-6, with TRBD1 matching 10 bases. The CDR3 sequence is 13 residues long. After removal of 10 bases from V and 9 bases from J, the junction contained 6 bases not matched to a gene. CDR1 is KGHSH, CDR2 LQKENI, per germline. In nucleotides, the CDR3 is TGTGCCACCTGGACAGGGGGAGGTTCACCCCTCCACTTT. This codes for CATWTGGGSPLHF.